One sample yielded the 30 T cell receptor beta chains listed below, sequenced in a study of liver allograft versus peripheral blood T cells. Looking at the study overall: Comparing T cell receptor repertoires in transplanted livers with those in recipients' peripheral blood was part of the design.

Each CDR3 protein gets one entry after TCRdb re-called the reads with MiXCR. The sample has approximately 7,600 distinct CDR3 sequences, approximately 15% seen once. These receptors all stem from a human patient who had a liver transplant. Some T cells may arise from the graft donor.

Sample share makes this clonotype medium-sized. The rearrangement joins TRBV10-3 to TRBJ1-6, with 7 nucleotides matching TRBD1. CDR1 is ENHRY, CDR2 SYGVKD, per germline. The CDR3 runs to 14 residues. V lost 5 bases to trimming and J lost 7 bases; unmatched junction nucleotides: 5. The DNA of the CDR3 is TGTGCCATCAGTATACCGGGACAGAATTCACCCCTCCACTTT. Translating it yields CAISIPGQNSPLHF.

This clonotype rates as medium-sized. The chain recombines TRBV18 with TRBJ2-1; no clear D. V gave up 5 bases and J gave up 0 bases, with 11 bases separating them. Germline CDR1 and CDR2: KGHSH and LQKENI. The CDR3 is 15 residues long. CDR3 in amino acids: CASSGRSDSYNEQFF. The CDR3 coding sequence is TGTGCCAGCTCAGGTAGATCCGACTCCTACAATGAGCAGTTCTTC. The full variable domain, its missing parts supplied by reference TRBV18 and TRBJ2-1, is NAGVMQNPRHLVRRRGQEARLRCSPMKGHSHVYWYRQLPEEGLKFMVYLQKENIIDESGMPKERFSAEFPKEGPSILRIQQVVRGDSAAYFCASSGRSDSYNEQFFGPGTRLTVL.

This clonotype was recorded at least ten times. The chain employs TRBV28 and TRBJ1-2, with a possible D match to TRBD1 (5 bases). Germline loops: CDR1 MDHEN, CDR2 SYDVKM. The CDR3 has 15 amino acids. V lost 5 bases and J lost 5, with 18 bases in between. CDR3 nucleotide sequence: TGTGCCAGCAGTCCTCTTCTCCAGGGTTTGTATGGCTACACCTTC. Its translation: CASSPLLQGLYGYTF.

By share of the sample, this clonotype is medium-sized. The V and J genes are TRBV27 and TRBJ1-6; weak D call: TRBD1 (6 bases). The V gene's germline CDR1 is MNHEY and CDR2 SMNVEV (reference sequence). The CDR3 runs 16 residues. The ends were cut back, 5 bases at V and 7 bases at J, with 18 bases in the middle. CDR3 region: CASSPSEGVQNSPLHF. In nucleotides, the CDR3 is TGTGCCAGCAGTCCCTCCGAGGGGGTCCAGAATTCACCCCTCCACTTT.

This clonotype ranks as medium-sized. The V gene is TRBV7-9, the J gene TRBJ1-1, with no clear D. V was clipped by 7 bases and J by 0 bases, with 15 bases between them. CDR1 SEHNR and CDR2 FQNEAQ come from the germline V gene (reference sequence). The length of the CDR3 is 15 residues. This CDR3 is CASKTGSTLNTEAFF. The DNA for the CDR3 is TGTGCCAGCAAGACGGGAAGTACGCTGAACACTGAAGCTTTCTTT.

This clonotype has at least ten counts. CDR3 nucleotide sequence: TGTGCCAGCCGCCCCTGGACTGGTAATTCACCCCTCCACTTT. Its protein is CASRPWTGNSPLHF. The gene calls are TRBV5-4 and TRBJ1-6; D is unclear. The germline CDR1 and CDR2 sequences are SGHNT and YYREEE (reference sequence). This CDR3 has 14 residues. Between the trimmed V and J ends, which lost 7 bases and 6 bases, there was a span of 14 bases.

This chain links TRBV10-2 with TRBJ1-1; 7 bases line up with TRBD1. Germline assignment: CDR1 WSHSY and CDR2 SAAADI. Trimming cost V 4 bases and J 4 bases; bases outside gene matches: 9. This CDR3 has 15 amino acids. The CDR3 DNA reads as TGCGCCAGCAGTGGAGGGGGCAGGCATATCACTGAAGCTTTCTTT. Its protein is CASSGGGRHITEAFF.

This clonotype was detected only a few times. The gene calls are TRBV6-5 and TRBJ2-1, with a tentative D call TRBD2 (5 bases). V gave up 2 bases and J gave up 12 bases, with 8 bases separating them. CDR3 length: 11 residues. The germline CDR1 and CDR2 sequences are MNHEY and SVGAGI. In nucleotides, the CDR3 is TGTGCCAGCAGTTACGAGGGTGCGCAGTTCTTC. Translating gives CASSYEGAQFF.

The chain joins TRBV6-5 to TRBJ2-5, with D unresolved. The CDR3 has 13 amino acids. Germline CDR1 reads MNHEY; CDR2 reads SVGAGI. Trimming shortened V by 6 bases and J by 5 bases, and 13 bases separated the two germline ends. The CDR3 DNA follows: TGTGCCAGCAGCCCACAGTGGCGGGAGACCCAGTACTTC. The encoded protein is CASSPQWRETQYF.

This clonotype was seen ten or more times. The chain uses TRBV12-3 or TRBV12-4 and TRBJ2-2; maybe TRBD2 (6 bases). CDR3 length: 15 residues. The V end lost 3 bases, the J end lost 5 bases, and 13 bases lay between the germline ends. The chain's CDR3 is CASSFYLGGTGELFF. The CDR3, as DNA: TGTGCCAGCAGTTTTTATCTGGGGGGAACCGGGGAGCTGTTTTTT.

This clonotype has ten or more counts. V and J are TRBV12-5 and TRBJ1-1; the D gene is possibly TRBD1 (5 bases). There are 14 residues in the CDR3. Looked up from germline, CDR1 is LGHNT and CDR2 is FRNRAP. Trimming pared 6 bases from V and 2 bases from J, leaving 13 bases between. The CDR3 reads CASGPPQGNTEAFF. CDR3 nucleotide sequence: TGTGCTAGTGGGCCCCCCCAGGGAAACACTGAAGCTTTCTTT. Full variable domain (rest looked up from reference TRBV12-5 and TRBJ1-1): DARVTQTPRHKVTEMGQEVTMRCQPILGHNTVFWYRQTMMQGLELLAYFRNRAPLDDSGMPKDRFSAEMPDATLATLKIQPSEPRDSAVYFCASGPPQGNTEAFFGQGTRLTVV.

The rearrangement links TRBV20-1 to TRBJ2-1; D is unclear. Trimming took 0 bases from V and 9 from J, leaving 21 bases between them. CDR1 DFQATT and CDR2 SNEGSKA come from the germline V gene (reference sequence). The CDR3 is 16 residues long. CDR3 coding DNA: TGCAGTGCTAGAGACGGAGTGCTACCTCCCTCGGGTGAGCAGTTCTTC. It encodes CSARDGVLPPSGEQFF.

In its sample, this clonotype is medium-sized. The V gene is TRBV6-1, the J gene TRBJ1-4; 7 bases are shared with TRBD1. The CDR3 sequence is 13 residues long. Germline V CDR1 and CDR2: MNHNS, SASEGT. Germline trimming cut 2 bases from V and 9 bases from J; bases unmatched to any gene: 3. The DNA of the CDR3 is TGTGCCAGCAGTGAATTACAGGGGAAAAAACTGTTTTTT. Translated, it gives CASSELQGKKLFF.

By share of the sample, this clonotype is medium-sized. The V call is TRBV29-1, the J call TRBJ2-3; 10 bases are shared with TRBD1. The CDR3 has 14 amino acids. Germline values: CDR1 SQVTM, CDR2 ANQGSEA. V shed 1 base, J shed 3 bases, and the junction held 1 base outside the gene matches. The CDR3 bases are TGCAGCGTTGAAGGGGACAGGGGAACAGATACGCAGTATTTT. As protein: CSVEGDRGTDTQYF.

By share, this clonotype ranks as medium-sized. The chain links TRBV10-3 to TRBJ1-1; 9 positions match TRBD1. The CDR3 loop spans 15 amino acids. The ends lost 2 bases at V and 0 bases at J; junction bases unmatched: 1. Germline-derived CDR1 and CDR2 are ENHRY and SYGVKD. CDR3 bases: TGTGCCATCAGTGAGGGACAGGGGATGAACACTGAAGCTTTCTTT. Its translation is CAISEGQGMNTEAFF.

This clonotype was observed a handful of times. Here the CDR3 reads CSAGGRTEAFF. DNA for the CDR3: TGCAGTGCCGGGGGTAGGACTGAAGCTTTCTTT. The chain combines TRBV20-1 with TRBJ1-1, with D perhaps TRBD1 (5 bases). The CDR3 consists of 11 residues. Trimming removed 6 bases from V and 5 bases from J, with 10 bases in between. The germline V gene encodes CDR1 DFQATT and CDR2 SNEGSKA (reference sequence).

This clonotype qualifies as medium-sized. The V and J genes are TRBV18 and TRBJ1-4; D not certain. The CDR3 covers 15 residues. The V gene's germline CDR1 is KGHSH and CDR2 LQKENI. V lost 4 bases and J 5 bases, leaving 14 bases between the germline ends. CDR3 region: CASSLPRRGNEKLFF. In DNA, the CDR3 is TGTGCCAGCTCACTCCCCCGGCGTGGGAATGAAAAACTGTTTTTT.

Ten or more counts support this clonotype. The V and J genes are TRBV9 and TRBJ2-7; no definite D call. The germline CDR1 and CDR2 sequences are SGDLS and YYNGEE. The CDR3 extends over 14 amino acids. The V end was cut by 0 bases, the J end by 1 base, with 8 bases between. CDR3 region: CASSVDVNSYEQYF. The CDR3 DNA reads TGTGCCAGCAGCGTAGATGTTAATTCCTACGAGCAGTACTTC.

This clonotype was seen many times. The chain joins TRBV14 to TRBJ1-5; no definite D call. V gave up 1 base and J gave up 3 bases, with 4 bases separating them. The CDR3 length is 13 residues. The germline V gene encodes CDR1 SGHDN and CDR2 FVKESK. The CDR3 region is CASSQGVNQPQHF. The CDR3 nucleotides read TGTGCCAGCAGCCAAGGGGTCAATCAGCCCCAGCATTTT. Full variable domain (remainder filled in from reference TRBV14 and TRBJ1-5): EAGVTQFPSHSVIEKGQTVTLRCDPISGHDNLYWYRRVMGKEIKFLLHFVKESKQDESGMPNNRFLAERTGGTYSTLKVQPAELEDSGVYFCASSQGVNQPQHFGDGTRLSIL.

The chain combines TRBV20-1 with TRBJ1-5; 7 bases line up with TRBD1. CDR1 and CDR2 from the germline V gene are DFQATT and SNEGSKA (reference sequence). The CDR3 contains 13 residues. J was trimmed by 4 bases and V by 4 bases; bases with no gene match: 4. CDR3 sequence (DNA): TGCAGTGCTACAAGACAGGGTAATCAGCCCCAGCATTTT. Translating gives CSATRQGNQPQHF.

Within the sample, this clonotype is medium-sized (0.01 to 0.1%). The chain couples TRBV6-2 or TRBV6-3 to TRBJ1-2; TRBD1 matches at 9 bases. The CDR3 contains 14 residues. The ends lost 6 bases at V and 8 bases at J; junction bases unmatched: 10. CDR1 is MNHEY and CDR2 is SVGEGT in the germline V gene. The CDR3 bases are TGTGCCAGCAGGTCCGGGACAGGGTACGGCGGCTACACCTTC. This codes for CASRSGTGYGGYTF.

Of note for this clonotype: A much larger clone differs from this one at a single base, so this may be a read error. This chain uses TRBV6-6 with TRBJ1-1, with unresolved D. CDR1 is MNHNY, CDR2 SVGAGI, per germline (reference sequence). V was clipped by 5 bases and J by 6 bases, with 16 bases between them. The CDR3 runs 14 residues. The CDR3 reads CASSRDLGGAEAFF. CDR3 in DNA: TGTGCCAGCAGTCGCGATCTGGGTGGGGCTGAAGCTTTCTTT.

This clonotype was detected only a few times. The genes are TRBV20-1 and TRBJ1-1, with 8 bases that match TRBD1. V trimming: 6 bases; J trimming: 11 bases; junction bases outside the gene matches: 11. Germline V gene lookup returns CDR1 DFQATT and CDR2 SNEGSKA (reference sequence). The CDR3 runs to 12 residues. CDR3 amino acids: CSARGRGLEAFF. The CDR3 nucleotides are TGCAGTGCCCGAGGCAGGGGGCTCGAGGCTTTCTTT.

As to this clonotype: This may come from a read error, since a much larger clone is one base off. The chain couples TRBV7-9 to TRBJ1-5; weak D call: TRBD1 (5 bases). The ends were cut back, 5 bases at V and 6 bases at J, with 17 bases in the middle. CDR3 length: 15 residues. The germline V gene has CDR1 SEHNR and CDR2 FQNEAQ (reference sequence). The CDR3 region has the DNA TGTGCCAGCAGCCTTAGAGGAGGGGTCAGTCAGCCCCAGCATTTT. Protein: CASSLRGGVSQPQHF.

In this sample, this clonotype is medium-sized. The chain joins TRBV6-1 to TRBJ1-6, with TRBD1 identical over 10 bases. Germline V CDR1 and CDR2: MNHNS, SASEGT. There are 15 residues in the CDR3. V shed 6 bases and J 12 bases; nucleotides not matched to a gene: 11. CDR3 region: CASRGRGQGKEPLHF. The CDR3, as DNA: TGTGCCAGCAGGGGGCGGGGACAGGGGAAAGAACCCCTCCACTTT.

The rearrangement links TRBV4-2 to TRBJ1-1; possible D gene TRBD1, 5 bases. With 1 base removed from V and 1 base from J, the gap between germline ends came to 13 bases. Germline V gene lookup returns CDR1 LGHNA and CDR2 YNFKEQ. CDR3 length equals 16 residues. CDR3 in DNA: TGTGCCAGCAGCCAAGCTGGGGGAAGGAGGAACACTGAAGCTTTCTTT. Translation gives CASSQAGGRRNTEAFF.

By share of the sample, this clonotype is medium-sized (0.01 to 0.1%). This chain joins TRBV6-1 and TRBJ1-2, with D hard to call. V lost 3 bases to trimming and J lost 4 bases, with 12 bases between them. CDR3 length: 14 residues. Germline values: CDR1 MNHNS, CDR2 SASEGT. CDR3 DNA: TGTGCCAGCAGTGAGACAAAAGGGATCTATGGCTACACCTTC. This sequence encodes CASSETKGIYGYTF.

This clonotype appeared a single time. The rearrangement joins TRBV2 to TRBJ1-1; tentative D call: TRBD1 (5 bases). Germline values: CDR1 SNHLY, CDR2 FYNNEI. The CDR3 is 14 residues long. Trimming pared 10 bases from V and 8 bases from J, leaving 23 bases between. CDR3 loop: CAITSGPQAGEAFF. CDR3 in DNA: TGTGCCATCACTAGTGGTCCTCAGGCAGGGGAAGCTTTCTTT.

Within the sample, this clonotype is medium-sized (0.01 to 0.1%). The chain has TRBV6-1 and TRBJ1-2; 11 nucleotides align to TRBD1. This CDR3 has 15 residues. The ends lost 6 bases at V and 8 bases at J; junction bases unmatched: 11. Looked up from germline, CDR1 is MNHNS and CDR2 is SASEGT. The CDR3 region has the DNA TGTGCCAGCAGCCCCGGGACAGGGGGTTCGGGAGGCTACACCTTC. Translation: CASSPGTGGSGGYTF.

In its sample, this clonotype ranks as medium-sized. V usage is TRBV18 and J usage is TRBJ1-1; D is uncertain. There are 13 residues in the CDR3. CDR1 and CDR2 from the germline V gene are KGHSH and LQKENI. V lost 1 base and J 2 bases, leaving 5 bases between the germline ends. CDR3 loop: CASSPLINTEAFF. The CDR3, as DNA: TGTGCCAGCTCACCACTAATCAACACTGAAGCTTTCTTT.